Following are 23 T cell receptor beta chains from one sample sequenced in a study of blood T cell repertoires in COVID-19. Sequencing used immunoSEQ multiplex PCR; TCRdb keeps in-frame clones, though not all of them. The sample lists fewer than 150,000 clones; 85% to 90% were seen once. The specimen was peripheral blood. The receptors stem from a man aged 45-60 years with active or convalescent COVID-19.

The chain has TRBV2 and TRBJ1-5; D gene uncertain. The V and J ends lost 6 bases and 2 bases respectively, with 14 bases between them. The CDR3 loop spans 15 amino acids. CDR1 is SNHLY and CDR2 is FYNNEI in the germline V gene. The CDR3 sequence: CASRSGGLGNQPQHF. For the CDR3, the DNA is TGTGCCAGCAGGTCAGGAGGATTGGGCAATCAGCCCCAGCATTTT. Variable domain in full (rest from reference TRBV2 and TRBJ1-5): EPEVTQTPSHQVTQMGQEVILRCVPISNHLYFYWYRQILGQKVEFLVSFYNNEISEKSEIFDDQFSVERPDGSNFTLKIRSTKLEDSAMYFCASRSGGLGNQPQHFGDGTRLSIL.

V usage is TRBV18 and J usage is TRBJ2-3; no clear D. Germline CDR1 KGHSH, CDR2 LQKENI. V was pared by 2 bases and J by 0 bases, with 15 bases between. This CDR3 has 17 residues. As DNA, the CDR3 is TGTGCCAGCTCACCAGCGCGCAGGTCCTGGAGCACAGATACGCAGTATTTT. This codes for CASSPARRSWSTDTQYF.

V usage is TRBV12-3 or TRBV12-4 and J usage is TRBJ1-2; D uncertain. V was trimmed by 7 bases and J by 0 bases, leaving 6 bases between them. The CDR3 runs 12 residues. In DNA form, the CDR3 reads TGTGCCAGCAAAGGAGCTAACTATGGCTACACCTTC. Protein product: CASKGANYGYTF.

The J gene is TRBJ1-2, the V gene TRBV30, with a weak D call TRBD1 (5 bases). In germline, CDR1 is GTSNPN, CDR2 SVGIG (reference sequence). The germline V and J ends were trimmed by 7 bases and 5 bases, with 14 bases remaining between them. The CDR3 extends over 12 amino acids. The CDR3 here is CASTRGFYGYTF. In DNA, the CDR3 is TGTGCCTCTACACGGGGGTTTTATGGCTACACCTTC. The complete variable domain, with remaining parts taken from reference TRBV30 and TRBJ1-2, reads SQTIHQWPATLVQPVGSPLSLECTVEGTSNPNLYWYRQAAGRGLQLLFYSVGIGQISSEVPQNLSASRPQDRQFILSSKKLLLSDSGFYLCASTRGFYGYTFGSGTRLTVV.

The chain is built from TRBV4-1 and TRBJ2-1; 11 bases line up with TRBD2. From germline, CDR1 is MGHRA and CDR2 YSYEKL. CDR3 length: 16 amino acids. Trimming took 4 bases from V and 5 from J; bases not matched to a gene: 7. CDR3 amino acids: CASSRILAGVNNEQFF. In DNA form, the CDR3 reads TGCGCCAGCAGCCGAATACTAGCGGGAGTTAACAATGAGCAGTTCTTC.

The count of this clone is one. This rearrangement joins TRBV6-5 to TRBJ2-7; a possible D gene is TRBD1 (5 bases). V was pared by 7 bases and J by 4 bases, with 8 bases between. The CDR3 is made up of 11 amino acids. CDR1 and CDR2 (germline): MNHEY, SVGAGI. The CDR3 nucleotides are TGTGCCAGCACCCAGGGTTACGAGCAGTACTTC. It specifies CASTQGYEQYF.

The CDR3 loop is CASSLDRGPGNTIYF. In nucleotides, the CDR3 is TGCGCCAGCAGCTTAGACAGGGGACCTGGAAACACCATATATTTT. The chain recombines TRBV5-1 with TRBJ1-3; TRBD1 agrees at 8 bases. Germline-derived CDR1 and CDR2 are SGHRS and YFSETQ. The CDR3 runs to 15 residues. J lost 2 bases, V lost 2 bases, and 3 bases had no gene match.

V usage is TRBV18 and J usage is TRBJ2-1; 9 bases align to TRBD1. This CDR3 has 15 amino acids. The ends lost 3 bases at V and 6 bases at J; junction bases unmatched: 6. Germline CDR1 is KGHSH and CDR2 is LQKENI. CDR3 loop: CASSPQTGGGNEQFF. The CDR3 region has the DNA TGTGCCAGCTCACCTCAGACAGGGGGAGGCAATGAGCAGTTCTTC.

The gene calls are TRBV4-1 and TRBJ2-5, with D unclear. CDR1 and CDR2 from the germline V gene are MGHRA and YSYEKL. The ends were cut back, 1 base at V and 2 bases at J, with 8 bases in the middle. This CDR3 contains 14 residues. The CDR3 loop is CASSQGTIQETQYF. In DNA, the CDR3 is TGCGCCAGCAGCCAAGGAACAATACAAGAGACCCAGTACTTC.

The rearrangement joins TRBV19 to TRBJ2-3; 13 nucleotides line up with TRBD2. The CDR3 length is 14 residues. The V gene's germline CDR1 is LNHDA and CDR2 SQIVND (reference sequence). The V gene end was trimmed by 9 bases and the J gene end by 4 bases; junction bases not matched to a gene: 4. The CDR3 DNA sequence: TGTGCCAGCTCACTAGCGGGAGGGCCAGATACGCAGTATTTT. This sequence encodes CASSLAGGPDTQYF. Variable domain in full (rest from reference TRBV19 and TRBJ2-3): DGGITQSPKYLFRKEGQNVTLSCEQNLNHDAMYWYRQDPGQGLRLIYYSQIVNDFQKGDIAEGYSVSREKKESFPLTVTSAQKNPTAFYLCASSLAGGPDTQYFGPGTRLTVL.

The chain uses TRBV7-2 and TRBJ1-3, with 12 bases fitting TRBD1. J was trimmed by 3 bases and V by 0 bases; bases with no gene match: 3. CDR3 length: 17 residues. Germline V gene sequence: CDR1 SGHTA, CDR2 FQGNSA. The CDR3 loop reads CASSLAGTGGYGNTIYF. In nucleotides, the CDR3 is TGTGCCAGCAGCTTAGCAGGGACAGGGGGCTATGGAAACACCATATATTTT. The variable domain in full, with the rest retrieved from reference TRBV7-2 and TRBJ1-3, is GAGVSQSPSNKVTEKGKDVELRCDPISGHTALYWYRQSLGQGLEFLIYFQGNSAPDKSGLPSDRFSAERTGGSVSTLTIQRTQQEDSAVYLCASSLAGTGGYGNTIYFGEGSWLTVV.

A note on this clone: An end of the junction differs from the germline gene, which may be a read error. The rearrangement links TRBV7-7 to TRBJ2-2; possibly TRBD1 for D (5 bases). Germline V gene data show CDR1 as SSHAT and CDR2 as FNYEAQ (reference sequence). This CDR3 region has 13 residues. The CDR3 sequence is CASSLSRAGELFF. CDR3 sequence (DNA): TGTGCTAGCAGCTTATCCAGGGCCGGGGAGCTGTTTTTT. The whole variable domain, remainder taken from reference TRBV7-7 and TRBJ2-2, is GAGVSQSPRYKVTKRGQDVTLRCDPISSHATLYWYQQALGQGPEFLTYFNYEAQPDKSGLPSDRFSAERPEGSISTLTIQRTEQRDSAMYRCASSLSRAGELFFGEGSRLTVL.

The gene calls are TRBV7-2 and TRBJ2-1, with 12 nucleotides matching TRBD2. Germline V gene sequence: CDR1 SGHTA, CDR2 FQGNSA. V lost 2 bases to trimming and J lost 4 bases; unmatched junction nucleotides: 3. The CDR3 sequence is 16 residues long. CDR3 bases: TGTGCCAGCAGCTTACAGGGGACTAGCGGGTACAATGAGCAGTTCTTC. Amino acid sequence: CASSLQGTSGYNEQFF.

This clone came up once. The rearrangement uses TRBV2 and TRBJ1-1; no firm D call. The germline V gene encodes CDR1 SNHLY and CDR2 FYNNEI. The CDR3 is 13 amino acids. V lost 5 bases and J 6 bases, leaving 13 bases between the germline ends. CDR3 nucleotides: TGTGCCAGCAGTCAAGGGTCCCAGGCTGAAGCTTTCTTT. Translation: CASSQGSQAEAFF.

A single count supports this clone. CDR3 protein: CASSRGAGVADTQYF. CDR3 nucleotide sequence: TGTGCCAGCAGCCGGGGAGCGGGAGTAGCAGATACGCAGTATTTT. The V and J genes are TRBV2 and TRBJ2-3, with 8 bases matching TRBD2. The ends lost 6 bases at V and 4 bases at J; junction bases unmatched: 9. The CDR3 length is 15 residues. Looked up from germline, CDR1 is SNHLY and CDR2 is FYNNEI.

A note on this clone: Germline and junction disagree at one end, which may indicate a read error. V usage is TRBV7-7 and J usage is TRBJ2-3; D possibly corresponds to TRBD1 (5 bases). The germline gives CDR1 SSHAT, CDR2 FNYEAQ (reference sequence). The CDR3 has 15 amino acids. This CDR3 is CASSKTDLSTDTQYF. The CDR3 DNA reads TGTGCTAGCAGCAAGACAGACCTTAGCACAGATACGCAGTATTTT.

The rearrangement joins TRBV19 to TRBJ2-7, with TRBD1 matching over 8 bases. The germline gives CDR1 LNHDA, CDR2 SQIVND (reference sequence). The ends lost 10 bases at V and 3 bases at J; junction bases unmatched: 8. The CDR3 has 13 residues. CDR3 nucleotide sequence: TGTGCCACTAAACAGGGGGGAAGCTACGAGCAGTACTTC. Translated, it gives CATKQGGSYEQYF.

The CDR3 is CASSSGTSDAYEQYF. The CDR3 DNA follows: TGTGCCAGCTCATCCGGGACTAGCGATGCCTACGAGCAGTACTTC. This sequence joins TRBV18 and TRBJ2-7; 10 bases line up with TRBD2. The CDR3 contains 15 residues. With 5 bases clipped from V and 2 bases from J, the junction kept 6 bases outside the gene matches. The V gene's germline CDR1 is KGHSH and CDR2 LQKENI.

On this clone: An end of the junction does not agree with germline; a read error may underlie this. The chain couples TRBV5-4 to TRBJ2-4, with TRBD2 identical over 8 bases. The CDR3 spans 14 residues. Germline V lookup: CDR1 SGHNT, CDR2 YYREEE (reference sequence). CDR3: CASSPGGDKDIQYF. The CDR3 DNA reads TGTGCCAGCAGCCCGGGGGGGGACAAAGACATTCAGTACTTC. Full variable domain (remainder filled in from reference TRBV5-4 and TRBJ2-4): ETGVTQSPTHLIKTRGQQVTLRCSSQSGHNTVSWYQQALGQGPQFIFQYYREEENGRGNFPPRFSGLQFPNYSSELNVNALELDDSALYLCASSPGGDKDIQYFGAGTRLSVL.

This chain links TRBV6-5 with TRBJ1-2, with 7 bases fitting TRBD1. Looked up from germline, CDR1 is MNHEY and CDR2 is SVGAGI. V shed 1 base and J 3 bases; nucleotides not matched to a gene: 2. This CDR3 is 14 amino acids long. The CDR3: CASSYYRGHYGYTF. The CDR3 DNA follows: TGTGCCAGCAGTTACTACAGGGGCCACTATGGCTACACCTTC.

The V and J genes are TRBV27 and TRBJ2-2; D possibly corresponds to TRBD2 (5 bases). The CDR3 has 14 amino acids. Per germline, CDR1 MNHEY and CDR2 SMNVEV (reference sequence). V dropped 8 bases and J dropped 2 bases, with 12 bases sitting between them. The CDR3 sequence is CASRRSENTGELFF. In nucleotides, the CDR3 is TGTGCCAGCCGGCGTAGCGAAAACACCGGGGAGCTGTTTTTT.

The chain joins TRBV27 to TRBJ2-5; 10 nucleotides match TRBD1. The CDR3 runs 14 residues. Germline CDR1 reads MNHEY; CDR2 reads SMNVEV (reference sequence). With 5 bases clipped from V and 5 bases from J, the junction kept 5 bases outside the gene matches. The CDR3 spells CASSPRTGGETQYF. CDR3 DNA sequence: TGTGCCAGCAGTCCTAGGACAGGGGGGGAGACCCAGTACTTC.

The rearrangement links TRBV11-2 to TRBJ2-4; 11 bases fit TRBD2. Germline CDR1 is SGHAT and CDR2 is FQNNGV. This CDR3 contains 18 residues. V lost 2 bases, J lost 1 base, and 7 bases stayed unmatched. As DNA, the CDR3 is TGTGCCAGCAGCTTACTAAGGACTAGCGGGTTGGCCAAAAACATTCAGTACTTC. Encoded protein: CASSLLRTSGLAKNIQYF.